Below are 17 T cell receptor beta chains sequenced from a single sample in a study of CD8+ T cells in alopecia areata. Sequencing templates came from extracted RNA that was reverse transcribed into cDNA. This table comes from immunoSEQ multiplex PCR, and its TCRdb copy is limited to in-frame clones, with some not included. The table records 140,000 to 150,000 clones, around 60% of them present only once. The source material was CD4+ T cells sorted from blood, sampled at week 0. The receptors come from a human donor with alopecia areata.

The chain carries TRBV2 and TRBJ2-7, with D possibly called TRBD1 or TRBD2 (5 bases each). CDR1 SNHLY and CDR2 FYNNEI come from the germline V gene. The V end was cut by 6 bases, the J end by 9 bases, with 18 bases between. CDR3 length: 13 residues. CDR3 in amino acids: CASSDLPRGGQYF. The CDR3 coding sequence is TGTGCCAGCAGCGATCTCCCTCGGGGCGGGCAGTACTTC. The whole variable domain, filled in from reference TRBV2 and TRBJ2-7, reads EPEVTQTPSHQVTQMGQEVILRCVPISNHLYFYWYRQILGQKVEFLVSFYNNEISEKSEIFDDQFSVERPDGSNFTLKIRSTKLEDSAMYFCASSDLPRGGQYFGPGTRLTVT.

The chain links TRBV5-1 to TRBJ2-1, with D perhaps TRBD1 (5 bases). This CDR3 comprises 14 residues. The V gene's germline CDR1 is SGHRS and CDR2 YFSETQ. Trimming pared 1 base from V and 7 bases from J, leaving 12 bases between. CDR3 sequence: CASSLNPGQNEQFF. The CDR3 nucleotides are TGCGCCAGCAGCTTGAATCCAGGGCAGAATGAGCAGTTCTTC.

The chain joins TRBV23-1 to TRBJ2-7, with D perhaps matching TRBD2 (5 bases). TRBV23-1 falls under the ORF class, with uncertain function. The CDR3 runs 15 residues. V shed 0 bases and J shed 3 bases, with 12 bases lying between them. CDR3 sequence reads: CASSQSSGRCYEQYF. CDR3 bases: TGCGCCAGCAGTCAATCGTCGGGGAGATGCTACGAGCAGTACTTC.

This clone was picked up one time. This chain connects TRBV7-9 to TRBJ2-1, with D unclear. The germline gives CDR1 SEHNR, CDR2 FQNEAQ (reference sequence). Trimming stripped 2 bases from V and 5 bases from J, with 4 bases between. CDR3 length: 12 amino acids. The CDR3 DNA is TGTGCCAGCAGCTTACGTAACAATGAGCAGTTCTTC. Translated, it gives CASSLRNNEQFF.

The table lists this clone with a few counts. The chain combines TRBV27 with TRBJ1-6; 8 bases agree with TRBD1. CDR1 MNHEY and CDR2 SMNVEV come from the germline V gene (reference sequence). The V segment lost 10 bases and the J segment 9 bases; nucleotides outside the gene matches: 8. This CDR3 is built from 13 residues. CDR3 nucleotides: TGTGCCACCCTAGGACAGGGCGGTTCACCCCTCCACTTT. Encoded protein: CATLGQGGSPLHF.

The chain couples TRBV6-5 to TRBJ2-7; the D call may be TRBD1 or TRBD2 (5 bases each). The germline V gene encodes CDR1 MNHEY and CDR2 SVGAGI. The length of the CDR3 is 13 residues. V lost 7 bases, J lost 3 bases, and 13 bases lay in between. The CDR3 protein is CASTAGADYEQYF. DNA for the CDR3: TGTGCCAGCACGGCCGGGGCCGACTACGAGCAGTACTTC.

DNA of the CDR3: TGTGCCTGTACGGGGGGGAATTCACCCCTCCACTTT. This codes for CACTGGNSPLHF. The chain uses TRBV30 and TRBJ1-6; D perhaps matches TRBD1 (5 bases). The germline V gene has CDR1 GTSNPN and CDR2 SVGIG (reference sequence). The CDR3 sequence is 12 residues long. Trimming removed 6 bases from V and 7 bases from J, with 10 bases in between.

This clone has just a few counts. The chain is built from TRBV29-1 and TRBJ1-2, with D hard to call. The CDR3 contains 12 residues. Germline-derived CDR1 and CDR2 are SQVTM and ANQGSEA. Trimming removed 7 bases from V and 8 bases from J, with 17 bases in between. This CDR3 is CSASGPDNGYTF. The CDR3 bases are TGCAGCGCCTCCGGGCCTGATAACGGCTACACCTTC.

This CDR3 is CASRSGGGAGNTEAFF. The CDR3 DNA is TGCGCCAGCCGCTCCGGGGGGGGCGCAGGGAACACTGAAGCTTTCTTT. V gene TRBV5-1 combines with J gene TRBJ1-1; D might be TRBD1 (6 bases). This CDR3 is 16 amino acids long. With 7 bases removed from V and 1 base from J, the gap between germline ends came to 20 bases. The germline gives CDR1 SGHRS, CDR2 YFSETQ. Using reference TRBV5-1 and TRBJ1-1 for the parts outside the CDR3, the full variable domain is KAGVTQTPRYLIKTRGQQVTLSCSPISGHRSVSWYQQTPGQGLQFLFEYFSETQRNKGNFPGRFSGRQFSNSRSEMNVSTLELGDSALYLCASRSGGGAGNTEAFFGQGTRLTVV.

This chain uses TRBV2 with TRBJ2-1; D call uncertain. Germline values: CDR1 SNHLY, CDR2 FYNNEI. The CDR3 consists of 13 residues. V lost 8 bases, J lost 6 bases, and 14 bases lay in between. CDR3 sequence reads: CASGQAPGNEQFF. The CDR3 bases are TGTGCCAGCGGCCAGGCTCCTGGCAATGAGCAGTTCTTC.

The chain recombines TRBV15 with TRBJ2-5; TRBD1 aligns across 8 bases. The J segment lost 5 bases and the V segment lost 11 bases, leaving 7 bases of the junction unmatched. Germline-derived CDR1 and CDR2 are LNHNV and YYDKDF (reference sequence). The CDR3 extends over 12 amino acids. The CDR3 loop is CASPGGRETQYF. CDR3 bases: TGTGCCTCGCCAGGGGGCCGGGAGACCCAGTACTTC.

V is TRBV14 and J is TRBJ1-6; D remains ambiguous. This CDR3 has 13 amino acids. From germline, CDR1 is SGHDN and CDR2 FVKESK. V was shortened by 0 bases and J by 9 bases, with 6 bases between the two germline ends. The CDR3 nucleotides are TGTGCCAGCAGCCAAGATCGGGGTTCACCCCTCCACTTT. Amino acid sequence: CASSQDRGSPLHF.

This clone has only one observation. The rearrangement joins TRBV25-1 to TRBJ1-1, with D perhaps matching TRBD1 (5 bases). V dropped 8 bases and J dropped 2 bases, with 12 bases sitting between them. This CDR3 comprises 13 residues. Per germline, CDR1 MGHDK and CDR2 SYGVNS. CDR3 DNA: TGTGCCAGCCTCTCACGGGGCAACACTGAAGCTTTCTTT. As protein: CASLSRGNTEAFF.

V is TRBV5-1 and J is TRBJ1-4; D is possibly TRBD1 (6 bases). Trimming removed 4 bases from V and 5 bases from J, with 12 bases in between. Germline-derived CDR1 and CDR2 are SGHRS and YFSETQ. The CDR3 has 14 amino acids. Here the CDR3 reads CASSRTEKNEKLFF. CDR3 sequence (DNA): TGCGCCAGCAGCCGGACAGAAAAAAATGAAAAACTGTTTTTT.

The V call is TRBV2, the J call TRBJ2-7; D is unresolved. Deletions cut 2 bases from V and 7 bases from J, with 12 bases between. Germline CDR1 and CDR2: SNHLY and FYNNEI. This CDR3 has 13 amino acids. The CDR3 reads CASSELVLREQYF. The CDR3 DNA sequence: TGTGCCAGCAGTGAACTAGTTCTTCGGGAGCAGTACTTC.

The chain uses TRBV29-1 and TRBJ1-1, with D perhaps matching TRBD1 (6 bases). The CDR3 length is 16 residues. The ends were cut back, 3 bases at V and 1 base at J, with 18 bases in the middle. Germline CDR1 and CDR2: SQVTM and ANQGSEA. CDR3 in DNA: TGCAGCGTTGATCCCGGGACACCAGGGAGGAACACTGAAGCTTTCTTT. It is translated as CSVDPGTPGRNTEAFF.

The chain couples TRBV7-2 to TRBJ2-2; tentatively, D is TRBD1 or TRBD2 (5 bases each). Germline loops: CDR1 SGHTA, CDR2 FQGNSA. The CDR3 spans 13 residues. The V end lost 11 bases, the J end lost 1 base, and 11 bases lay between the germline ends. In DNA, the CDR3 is TGTGCCCTGGGGGACGGGAACACCGGGGAGCTGTTTTTT. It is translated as CALGDGNTGELFF.